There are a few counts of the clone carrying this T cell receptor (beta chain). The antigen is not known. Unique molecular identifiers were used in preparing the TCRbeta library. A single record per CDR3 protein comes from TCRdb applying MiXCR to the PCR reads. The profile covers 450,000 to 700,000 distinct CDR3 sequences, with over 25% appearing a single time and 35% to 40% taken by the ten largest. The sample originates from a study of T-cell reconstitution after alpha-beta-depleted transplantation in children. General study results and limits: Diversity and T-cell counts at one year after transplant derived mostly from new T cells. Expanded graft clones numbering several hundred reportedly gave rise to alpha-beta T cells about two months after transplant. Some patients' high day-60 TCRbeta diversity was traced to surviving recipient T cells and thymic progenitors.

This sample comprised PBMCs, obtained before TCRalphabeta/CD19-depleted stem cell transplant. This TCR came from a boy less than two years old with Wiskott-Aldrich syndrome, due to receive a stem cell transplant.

The CDR3 DNA is TGTGCCAGCAGCGTAGGTGCTAGCGGGAGTTTTGAAGAGACCCAGTACTTC. Amino acids: CASSVGASGSFEETQYF. The V gene is TRBV9, the J gene TRBJ2-5, with 10 positions matching TRBD2. This CDR3 has 17 residues. The germline V gene encodes CDR1 SGDLS and CDR2 YYNGEE. With 0 bases clipped from V and 3 bases from J, the junction kept 8 bases outside the gene matches.